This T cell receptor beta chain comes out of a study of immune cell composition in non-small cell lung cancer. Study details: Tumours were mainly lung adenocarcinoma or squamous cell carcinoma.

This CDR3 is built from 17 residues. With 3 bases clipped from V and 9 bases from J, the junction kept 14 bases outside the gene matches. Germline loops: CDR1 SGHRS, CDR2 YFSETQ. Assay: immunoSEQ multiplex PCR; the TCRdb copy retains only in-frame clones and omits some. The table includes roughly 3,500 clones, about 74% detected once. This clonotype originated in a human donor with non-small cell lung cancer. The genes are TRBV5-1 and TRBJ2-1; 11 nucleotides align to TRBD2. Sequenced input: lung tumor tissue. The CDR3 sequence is CASSYSGGAMGQVEQFF. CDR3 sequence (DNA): TGCGCCAGCAGCTATAGCGGGGGGGCCATGGGCCAAGTTGAGCAGTTCTTC.